The 18 T cell receptor beta chains reported below all come from one sample, sequenced in a study of blood T cell repertoires in COVID-19. The method was immunoSEQ multiplex PCR; TCRdb's version includes in-frame clones alone and lacks a portion of them. The table records about 50,000 clones, about 80% of them present only once. Sequenced sample: peripheral blood. The receptors were gathered from a man aged 70-80 years with active COVID-19.

This clone turned up a few times. The chain is built from TRBV5-5 and TRBJ1-6; 8 bases are a match to TRBD1. The trim removed 4 bases at V and 6 bases at J, leaving 6 bases unmatched. There are 15 residues in the CDR3. Germline V gene lookup returns CDR1 SGHKS and CDR2 YYEKEE (reference sequence). CDR3: CASSLGQGGNSPLHF. In nucleotides, the CDR3 is TGTGCCAGCAGCCTAGGACAGGGCGGTAATTCACCCCTCCACTTT.

The chain joins TRBV5-1 to TRBJ2-1; tentative D call: TRBD2 (6 bases). Germline loops: CDR1 SGHRS, CDR2 YFSETQ. Trimming removed 1 base at V and 0 bases at J, with 11 bases between. CDR3 size: 16 residues. The CDR3 region has the DNA TGCGCCAGCAGCTTGCGCTTAGCGGCCTCCTACAATGAGCAGTTCTTC. It translates to CASSLRLAASYNEQFF.

This clone came up a few times. This chain links TRBV2 with TRBJ2-3; no definite D call. This CDR3 spans 14 amino acids. CDR1 and CDR2 (germline): SNHLY, FYNNEI. V lost 3 bases, J lost 3 bases, and 10 bases lay in between. The CDR3 is CASSEVSRTDTQYF. CDR3 sequence (DNA): TGTGCCAGCAGTGAGGTTAGCCGAACAGATACGCAGTATTTT. The whole variable domain, filled in from reference TRBV2 and TRBJ2-3, reads EPEVTQTPSHQVTQMGQEVILRCVPISNHLYFYWYRQILGQKVEFLVSFYNNEISEKSEIFDDQFSVERPDGSNFTLKIRSTKLEDSAMYFCASSEVSRTDTQYFGPGTRLTVL.

This clone showed up just once. This chain joins TRBV5-8 and TRBJ2-5, with 8 bases that match TRBD2. The V gene's germline CDR1 is SGHTS and CDR2 YDEGEE. V shed 0 bases, J shed 2 bases, and the junction held 6 bases outside the gene matches. The CDR3 runs to 16 residues. CDR3 in DNA: TGTGCCAGCAGCTTGGGGACTAGCACTTATCAAGAGACCCAGTACTTC. This codes for CASSLGTSTYQETQYF.

The J gene is TRBJ2-1, the V gene TRBV27; tentative D call: TRBD2 (5 bases). The CDR3 spans 15 residues. Germline-derived CDR1 and CDR2 are MNHEY and SMNVEV (reference sequence). The V end lost 0 bases, the J end lost 6 bases, and 12 bases lay between the germline ends. CDR3 region: CASSLSRTGFNEQFF. The CDR3 bases are TGTGCCAGCAGTTTATCTCGTACGGGGTTCAATGAGCAGTTCTTC.

V usage is TRBV19 and J usage is TRBJ1-1; no reliable D call. CDR3 size: 13 residues. Looked up from germline, CDR1 is LNHDA and CDR2 is SQIVND (reference sequence). The germline V and J ends were trimmed by 6 bases and 4 bases, with 12 bases remaining between them. The CDR3, as DNA: TGTGCCAGTAGCCTTAAAAGGAGCACTGAAGCTTTCTTT. Its translation: CASSLKRSTEAFF.

The chain employs TRBV5-5 and TRBJ1-4, with TRBD1 matching 7 bases. Germline CDR1 reads SGHKS; CDR2 reads YYEKEE (reference sequence). The junction had 12 bases not matched to a gene; V was cut back by 4 bases and J by 0 bases. CDR3 length: 18 amino acids. CDR3 in amino acids: CASSRKGQQVATNEKLFF. The CDR3 DNA follows: TGTGCCAGCAGCCGGAAGGGACAGCAAGTTGCAACTAATGAAAAACTGTTTTTT.

The V and J genes are TRBV19 and TRBJ2-3; 10 positions agree with TRBD2. Germline CDR1 is LNHDA and CDR2 is SQIVND (reference sequence). The CDR3 runs to 15 residues. The ends lost 3 bases at V and 5 bases at J; junction bases unmatched: 5. Here the CDR3 DNA reads TGTGCCAGTAGTATGTCTAGCGGGGGCTTAGATACGCAGTATTTT. It yields the protein CASSMSSGGLDTQYF.

J is TRBJ2-2 and V is TRBV11-2; TRBD1 matches at 7 bases. Losses at the gene ends were 4 bases for V and 2 bases for J; bases not matched to a gene: 1. The CDR3 is made up of 14 amino acids. Germline CDR1 SGHAT, CDR2 FQNNGV. CDR3 sequence reads: CASSYRGNTGELFF. CDR3 sequence (DNA): TGTGCCAGCAGCTACAGGGGTAACACCGGGGAGCTGTTTTTT.

J is TRBJ1-5 and V is TRBV6-6; D is perhaps TRBD1 (6 bases). This CDR3 spans 16 amino acids. V was shortened by 6 bases and J by 0 bases, with 15 bases between the two germline ends. Germline V CDR1 and CDR2: MNHNY, SVGAGI (reference sequence). CDR3 region: CASRNRDTDSNQPQHF. CDR3 DNA sequence: TGTGCCAGCAGGAACCGGGACACGGATAGCAATCAGCCCCAGCATTTT.

J is TRBJ2-1 and V is TRBV4-1; 13 bases fit TRBD2. CDR1 and CDR2 (germline): MGHRA, YSYEKL. After removal of 1 base from V and 7 bases from J, the junction contained 7 bases not matched to a gene. The CDR3 loop spans 17 amino acids. The CDR3 bases are TGCGCCAGCAGCCAAGTTAGTGGACTAGCGGGGGTTAATGAGCAGTTCTTC. It is translated as CASSQVSGLAGVNEQFF.

In DNA form, the CDR3 reads TGTGCCACCAGCAGAGATCACTACGAGCAGTACTTC. Its protein is CATSRDHYEQYF. The J gene is TRBJ2-7, the V gene TRBV15; no firm D call. The CDR3 consists of 12 residues. CDR1 LNHNV and CDR2 YYDKDF come from the germline V gene (reference sequence). V was clipped by 0 bases and J by 3 bases, with 3 bases between them.

The chain recombines TRBV6-5 with TRBJ1-1, with 8 bases lining up with TRBD1. CDR3 length: 13 amino acids. Per germline, CDR1 MNHEY and CDR2 SVGAGI. Losses at the gene ends were 10 bases for V and 0 bases for J; bases not matched to a gene: 4. The CDR3 loop reads CATLGQVNTEAFF. DNA for the CDR3: TGTGCCACCTTGGGACAGGTGAACACTGAAGCTTTCTTT.

The sample holds one count of this clone. The chain carries TRBV19 and TRBJ1-2; a weak D match, TRBD1 (5 bases). Germline assignment: CDR1 LNHDA and CDR2 SQIVND (reference sequence). Trimming cost V 4 bases and J 5 bases, with 5 bases left between them. There are 11 residues in the CDR3. The DNA of the CDR3 is TGTGCCAGTAGTACAGGGTATGGCTACACCTTC. This sequence encodes CASSTGYGYTF.

This clone showed up just once. The V gene is TRBV29-1, the J gene TRBJ2-7, with 9 positions matching TRBD2. V was clipped by 7 bases and J by 2 bases; unmatched bases: 9. The germline V gene has CDR1 SQVTM and CDR2 ANQGSEA. The CDR3 spans 14 residues. The CDR3 coding sequence is TGCAGCGCAGGGGCGGGGGGGGCGACCTACGAGCAGTACTTC. It encodes CSAGAGGATYEQYF.

V gene TRBV30 combines with J gene TRBJ2-7; perhaps TRBD1 as D (6 bases). This CDR3 spans 12 amino acids. The germline gives CDR1 GTSNPN, CDR2 SVGIG (reference sequence). V dropped 6 bases and J dropped 0 bases, with 9 bases sitting between them. As DNA, the CDR3 is TGTGCCTGCCGGGACAACTCCTACGAGCAGTACTTC. Encoded protein: CACRDNSYEQYF.

The V and J genes are TRBV30 and TRBJ1-1, with D perhaps TRBD1 (5 bases). V was pared by 2 bases and J by 10 bases, with 17 bases between. CDR1 GTSNPN and CDR2 SVGIG come from the germline V gene (reference sequence). This CDR3 contains 13 residues. This chain's CDR3 is CAWSLRVGGTAFF. For the CDR3, the DNA is TGTGCCTGGAGTCTCAGGGTCGGCGGGACAGCTTTCTTT.

The chain joins TRBV27 to TRBJ1-5, with 7 bases fitting TRBD1. CDR1 and CDR2 from the germline V gene are MNHEY and SMNVEV (reference sequence). This CDR3 is built from 14 residues. V lost 6 bases to trimming and J lost 3 bases; unmatched junction nucleotides: 5. In nucleotides, the CDR3 is TGTGCCAGCAGGCCCACAGGGGACAATCAGCCCCAGCATTTT. Amino acids: CASRPTGDNQPQHF.